Below, 22 T cell receptor beta chains from the same sample are listed, as sequenced in a study of cytomegalovirus exposure and HLA in healthy donors. With 60 Vbeta and 13 Jbeta primers, the PCR was carried out. TCRdb's table, derived via immunoSEQ multiplex PCR, lists solely in-frame clones and lacks some. The data show 200,000 to 250,000 clones, approximately 68% seen once. Sequencing was done on a sample of PBMCs. All receptors derive from a woman aged 25 to 39 in good health and CMV-seronegative.

The chain employs TRBV6-1 and TRBJ1-1, with a weak D call TRBD1 (5 bases). V lost 8 bases to trimming and J lost 5 bases, with 15 bases between them. Germline V lookup: CDR1 MNHNS, CDR2 SASEGT. The CDR3 spans 13 residues. The CDR3 spells CASRGGDQTEAFF. Here the CDR3 DNA reads TGTGCCAGCCGCGGGGGGGACCAGACTGAAGCTTTCTTT.

V is TRBV18 and J is TRBJ1-2, with 12 nucleotides matching TRBD1. J was trimmed by 6 bases and V by 2 bases; bases with no gene match: 13. There are 18 residues in the CDR3. Germline V CDR1 and CDR2: KGHSH, LQKENI. The CDR3 nucleotides are TGTGCCAGCTCACCATCGCAAGGGACAGGGGGCGGTATGAATGGCTACACCTTC. This translates into CASSPSQGTGGGMNGYTF. The full variable domain, its missing parts supplied by reference TRBV18 and TRBJ1-2, is NAGVMQNPRHLVRRRGQEARLRCSPMKGHSHVYWYRQLPEEGLKFMVYLQKENIIDESGMPKERFSAEFPKEGPSILRIQQVVRGDSAAYFCASSPSQGTGGGMNGYTFGSGTRLTVV.

This chain connects TRBV5-1 to TRBJ2-1, with a possible D match to TRBD1 (5 bases). Germline CDR1 reads SGHRS; CDR2 reads YFSETQ. CDR3 length equals 14 residues. Deletions cut 2 bases from V and 5 bases from J, with 11 bases between. For the CDR3, the DNA is TGCGCCAGCAGCTTAACAGGCCCTAACAATGAGCAGTTCTTC. It encodes CASSLTGPNNEQFF.

The sample holds one count of this clone. This chain joins TRBV4-1 and TRBJ2-7; no firm D call. CDR1 is MGHRA and CDR2 is YSYEKL in the germline V gene. The length of the CDR3 is 12 residues. Trimming stripped 6 bases from V and 0 bases from J, with 6 bases between. This chain's CDR3 is CASSTGSYEQYF. The DNA for the CDR3 is TGCGCCAGCAGTACGGGCTCCTACGAGCAGTACTTC.

The chain uses TRBV29-1 and TRBJ2-5; D gene uncertain. Germline CDR1 SQVTM, CDR2 ANQGSEA. The CDR3 length is 16 residues. Trimming took off 1 base at V and 2 bases at J, with 17 bases between the two ends. This CDR3 is CSVEGWWAGQQETQYF. CDR3 coding DNA: TGCAGCGTTGAAGGTTGGTGGGCAGGCCAGCAAGAGACCCAGTACTTC. The whole variable domain, remainder taken from reference TRBV29-1 and TRBJ2-5, is SAVISQKPSRDICQRGTSLTIQCQVDSQVTMMFWYRQQPGQSLTLIATANQGSEATYESGFVIDKFPISRPNLTFSTLTVSNMSPEDSSIYLCSVEGWWAGQQETQYFGPGTRLLVL.

The chain has TRBV7-8 and TRBJ1-1; D might be TRBD1 (5 bases). The CDR3 loop spans 16 amino acids. The germline V gene has CDR1 SGHVS and CDR2 FQNEAQ. V was clipped by 8 bases and J by 1 base, with 20 bases between them. The CDR3, as DNA: TGTGCCAGCCGACTGGGACGGGAGGGAAGGAACACTGAAGCTTTCTTT. Amino acids: CASRLGREGRNTEAFF.

V and J are TRBV6-1 and TRBJ1-2; maybe TRBD1 (6 bases). The CDR3 is made up of 14 amino acids. Germline CDR1 and CDR2: MNHNS and SASEGT. The V and J ends lost 1 base and 7 bases respectively, with 13 bases between them. The CDR3 DNA reads TGTGCCAGCAGTGAAGTTCAGGGGATGGGTGGCTACACCTTC. Translation gives CASSEVQGMGGYTF.

The J gene is TRBJ2-7, the V gene TRBV5-5; D perhaps matches TRBD2 (5 bases). This CDR3 has 15 amino acids. The germline V and J ends were trimmed by 1 base and 7 bases, with 18 bases remaining between them. Germline CDR1 is SGHKS and CDR2 is YYEKEE (reference sequence). CDR3 amino acids: CASSLWGPGTGEQYF. The CDR3 DNA reads as TGTGCCAGCAGCTTGTGGGGTCCAGGTACGGGGGAGCAGTACTTC.

The V and J genes are TRBV7-8 and TRBJ2-1; D is perhaps TRBD2 (5 bases). CDR3 size: 12 residues. CDR1 is SGHVS and CDR2 is FQNEAQ in the germline V gene. The germline V and J ends were trimmed by 4 bases and 9 bases, with 10 bases remaining between them. The CDR3 here is CASSWERSEQFF. In DNA, the CDR3 is TGTGCCAGCAGCTGGGAGCGCAGTGAGCAGTTCTTC.

The V gene is TRBV11-3, the J gene TRBJ2-3, with 7 bases identical to TRBD2. The germline gives CDR1 SGHNT, CDR2 YENEEA. The CDR3 sequence is 17 residues long. The J segment lost 4 bases and the V segment lost 4 bases, leaving 14 bases of the junction unmatched. The CDR3 coding sequence is TGTGCCAGCAGCTCCACGGAGGCGGGGGACGGGGCAGATACGCAGTATTTT. This sequence encodes CASSSTEAGDGADTQYF.

The chain links TRBV12-5 to TRBJ1-1; maybe TRBD1 (5 bases). The germline V gene encodes CDR1 LGHNT and CDR2 FRNRAP. This CDR3 is built from 15 residues. Trimming left V 4 bases short and J 5 bases short, with 17 bases between. CDR3 sequence: CASGSEVRGWTEAFF. For the CDR3, the DNA is TGTGCTAGTGGTTCTGAGGTAAGGGGTTGGACTGAAGCTTTCTTT.

This sequence joins TRBV27 and TRBJ1-2, with 10 bases that match TRBD1. Germline V CDR1 and CDR2: MNHEY, SMNVEV (reference sequence). This CDR3 is 17 amino acids long. Trimming at V came to 5 bases and at J to 0 bases, leaving 9 bases not matched to a gene. CDR3 region: CASSLRRTGGANYGYTF. The CDR3 DNA is TGTGCCAGCAGTCTACGCCGGACAGGGGGAGCTAACTATGGCTACACCTTC.

This clone was seen once. One junction end disagrees with the germline gene, perhaps due to a read error. This chain links TRBV29-1 with TRBJ2-7, with TRBD2 matching over 7 bases. The CDR3 covers 14 residues. Germline CDR1 reads SQVTM; CDR2 reads ANQGSEA. CDR3 protein: CSVDGAGDPYEQCF. In DNA form, the CDR3 reads TGCAGCGTTGACGGTGCGGGGGACCCCTACGAGCAGTGCTTC.

CDR3: CASSPSAEGNYGYTF. In DNA, the CDR3 is TGTGCCAGCTCACCCTCCGCGGAGGGAAACTATGGCTACACCTTC. This chain connects TRBV18 to TRBJ1-2, with D unresolved. Germline V CDR1 and CDR2: KGHSH, LQKENI. V lost 3 bases to trimming and J lost 2 bases, with 13 bases between them. There are 15 residues in the CDR3.

This sequence joins TRBV10-2 and TRBJ1-5, with 7 bases lining up with TRBD1. The V segment lost 10 bases and the J segment 3 bases; nucleotides outside the gene matches: 6. The CDR3 has 13 residues. CDR1 and CDR2 from the germline V gene are WSHSY and SAAADI. DNA for the CDR3: TGCGCCACAACAGGGGCGCTCAATCAGCCCCAGCATTTT. It encodes CATTGALNQPQHF.

This clone was counted a single time. The rearrangement uses TRBV10-1 and TRBJ2-1, with 9 bases fitting TRBD1. This CDR3 contains 15 residues. Per the germline V gene, CDR1 is WNHNN and CDR2 is SYGVQD (reference sequence). V dropped 3 bases and J dropped 7; count of bases not matched to a gene: 7. The CDR3 loop reads CASSDLGQGRNEQFF. DNA for the CDR3: TGCGCCAGCAGTGACCTTGGACAGGGGCGGAATGAGCAGTTCTTC.

This chain uses TRBV7-8 with TRBJ2-2; maybe TRBD1 (6 bases). Trimming stripped 5 bases from V and 5 bases from J, with 15 bases between. This CDR3 has 15 amino acids. Germline V gene data show CDR1 as SGHVS and CDR2 as FQNEAQ. The CDR3, as DNA: TGTGCCAGCAGCCCCAGGGGAAGACTGACCGGGGAGCTGTTTTTT. It yields the protein CASSPRGRLTGELFF.

The chain combines TRBV10-3 with TRBJ2-3; D possibly corresponds to TRBD1 (5 bases). V lost 7 bases and J lost 4, with 9 bases in between. Germline CDR1 ENHRY, CDR2 SYGVKD. This CDR3 is 12 amino acids long. The CDR3 loop reads CAIKWGADTQYF. CDR3 nucleotides: TGTGCCATCAAGTGGGGCGCAGATACGCAGTATTTT.

The gene calls are TRBV14 and TRBJ2-7; 8 nucleotides line up with TRBD1. V was pared by 0 bases and J by 2 bases, with 6 bases of the junction left unmatched. CDR3 size: 16 residues. Germline CDR1 reads SGHDN; CDR2 reads FVKESK. The CDR3 region has the DNA TGTGCCAGCAGCCAAGATAGAGGACAGGGAACCTACGAGCAGTACTTC. The encoded protein is CASSQDRGQGTYEQYF.

The CDR3 reads CASSPSPGLGTDTQYF. The CDR3 region has the DNA TGTGCCAGCAGCCCATCCCCGGGACTAGGGACAGATACGCAGTATTTT. This sequence joins TRBV7-3 and TRBJ2-3, with 8 nucleotides matching TRBD2. In germline, CDR1 is SGHTA, CDR2 FQGTGA. CDR3 length equals 16 residues. Germline trimming cut 5 bases from V and 3 bases from J; bases unmatched to any gene: 10.

The chain is built from TRBV5-1 and TRBJ1-6, with 7 positions matching TRBD1. The CDR3 length is 12 residues. With 3 bases clipped from V and 10 bases from J, the junction kept 1 base outside the gene matches. CDR1 and CDR2 from the germline V gene are SGHRS and YFSETQ. The CDR3 here is CASSSGGSPLHF. CDR3 in DNA: TGCGCCAGCAGCTCAGGGGGGTCACCCCTCCACTTT.

The chain employs TRBV5-8 and TRBJ1-6, with 8 bases identical to TRBD1. Losses at the gene ends were 4 bases for V and 5 bases for J; bases not matched to a gene: 5. The germline V gene has CDR1 SGHTS and CDR2 YDEGEE. This CDR3 comprises 15 residues. CDR3 DNA sequence: TGTGCCAGCAGCCAGGCAGGGGGCAATAATTCACCCCTCCACTTT. Translation gives CASSQAGGNNSPLHF. Full variable domain (outside the CDR3, taken from reference TRBV5-8 and TRBJ1-6): EAGVTQSPTHLIKTRGQQATLRCSPISGHTSVYWYQQALGLGLQFLLWYDEGEERNRGNFPPRFSGRQFPNYSSELNVNALELEDSALYLCASSQAGGNNSPLHFGNGTRLTVT.